The sequence of this TCR beta chain was determined in a study of T cell responses to AZD1222 COVID-19 vaccine. Looked up from germline, CDR1 is MNHEY and CDR2 is SVGAGI. Unmatched junction bases numbered 7, after V lost 5 bases and J lost 4 bases. The CDR3 runs 14 residues. General observations from the study: Donor demographics were predominantly white British with a female majority; clonal diversity may be underestimated. The study identified only five or six AZD1222 recipients as seropositive at baseline.

Sequenced by immunoSEQ multiplex PCR; TCRdb stores in-frame clones only, minus some. The sample lists under 170,000 clones; 94% were seen once. Only one count was recorded for this clone. Antigen specificity is unknown. This clonotype was sampled from an adult in good health. The specimen was peripheral blood, collected on day 0 of AZD1222 vaccination. The chain links TRBV6-5 to TRBJ1-2; 7 positions match TRBD1. The CDR3 nucleotides are TGTGCCAGCAGTCGAACAGGGGCCTTCTATGGCTACACCTTC. Its protein is CASSRTGAFYGYTF.